The entry that follows covers one TCR beta chain sequence. The data stem from a study of neoadjuvant anti-PD-1 for oral cavity cancer. The CDR3 sequence is 15 residues long. From germline, CDR1 is ENHRY and CDR2 SYGVKD. Losses at the gene ends were 4 bases for V and 7 bases for J; bases not matched to a gene: 6. TCRdb keeps only in-frame clones here, not all; method: immunoSEQ multiplex PCR. The sample contains roughly 12,000 clones, less than 70% of which appear only once. This rearrangement joins TRBV10-3 to TRBJ2-1; 11 bases are a match to TRBD1. The receptor's source is a person between 40 and 85 years old with oral cavity squamous cell carcinoma. Sequences were derived from tumor tissue, sampled before nivolumab (anti-PD-1) treatment. CDR3 in amino acids: CAISGAGQGGNEQFF. In nucleotides, the CDR3 is TGTGCCATCAGTGGAGCGGGACAGGGGGGTAATGAGCAGTTCTTC.